This TCR beta chain was sequenced during a study of blood T cell repertoires in COVID-19. Study summary: From the United States, Italy and Spain came samples of acute and convalescent COVID-19. The analysed material was cDNA or gDNA that came from T cells, B-cell-depleted T cells, or PBMCs.

Per the germline V gene, CDR1 is SGHTA and CDR2 is FQGNSA. The V gene end was trimmed by 1 base and the J gene end by 0 bases; junction bases not matched to a gene: 1. This CDR3 has 16 amino acids. As handled by the study authors: Amplification of reference gene primers was used by the study to estimate nucleated cell counts. Libraries were prepared by immunoSEQ multiplex PCR; TCRdb keeps only in-frame clonotypes and omits some of them. The D gene and trimming were derived from the DNA, and the V and J assignments and clone size from that table. The table lists some 1,300 clones, about 94% of them singletons.

The V gene is TRBV7-2, the J gene TRBJ2-1; 9 nucleotides match TRBD2. The receptor was isolated from a human donor in a cohort sampled during active COVID-19. What was sequenced was peripheral blood. This CDR3 is CASSLVAGASYNEQFF. DNA of the CDR3: TGTGCCAGCAGCTTAGTAGCGGGGGCCTCCTACAATGAGCAGTTCTTC.